This paragraph covers one T cell receptor (beta chain) sequence. Its recognized antigen is unknown. One base away there is no much larger clone; base qualities are not given. The study profiled bulk TCR beta-chain repertoires in matched peripheral blood, tumor and adjacent normal breast tissue taken from approximately 15 patients with early-stage breast cancer. Before surgery, about 4.5-10 mL of whole blood was collected in EDTA tubes and processed within 2 hours. Ficoll-Paque centrifugation in SepMate-50 tubes was used to isolate peripheral blood mononuclear cells. PBMCs were cryopreserved in roughly 90% FBS with approximately 10% DMSO in aliquots of about 1.9 to 4.5 million cells and stored in liquid nitrogen. The Qiagen AllPrep DNA/RNA Mini kit was used for genomic DNA extraction. These data come from a study of early stage breast cancer tumors (dated by TCRdb to 2015 to 2018). At the level of the whole study: Of the roughly 17 invasive breast tumors, roughly 13 were found to be estrogen receptor-positive, progesterone receptor-positive and HER2-negative. On average, each sample got about 10-fold read coverage. Of the roughly 12 ER+/PR+/HER2- tumors, eight were classified as invasive ductal carcinomas and four as invasive lobular carcinomas. Across all samples, roughly 2,800,000 templates representing 1 million or so unique clonotypes were detected. Study-wide findings and limitations: Chain pairing and functional markers such as CD4, CD8 and FOXP3 were not captured by bulk genomic DNA sequencing of unsorted cells. Because the cohort was small, a breakdown by tumor subtype could not be done. About 2.7-fold higher T cell density and higher clonality were observed in tumors than in adjacent normal breast tissue. Enriched TCRB sequences shared across patients were mostly commonly generated sequences, unlikely to play an important role in the tumor microenvironment. Greater similarity was observed between blood and normal breast repertoires than between blood and tumor repertoires, and tumor was distinguished from normal in about 85% of the 16 patients when each tissue was compared with blood.

Each sample was amplified as two independent genomic DNA replicates: 0.45 to 0.5 ug for blood and roughly 1.5 ug for tumor or normal breast. TCRB sequencing of genomic DNA was carried out with the ImmunoSeq Intro kit according to the manufacturer's instructions. Multiplex PCR ran approximately 29 cycles with proprietary primers and spike-in control sequences for absolute quantification. An 87-bp fragment spanning the CDR3 and flanking V and J genes was sequenced with single-end 150-bp reads. Seven samples, with two replicates for each sample, were multiplexed per lane of an Illumina MiSeq using version 3.0 chemistry. Per the authors' processing: Raw data were processed with the vendor's proprietary pipeline, and both replicates were merged into a single result per sample. To define clonotypes, the study grouped productive rearrangements that shared the V-gene family, CDR3 amino acid sequence and J-gene segment. Clonality was calculated as 1 minus the normalized Shannon entropy (Pielou evenness) of TCRB abundances. To estimate T cell density, the total number of templates was divided by the input cell count, which was inferred from how much DNA went in. Recon with default parameters was used to estimate total repertoire diversity and clonality. Tumor-enriched clonotypes were defined as having over 0.1% abundance in tumor and at least 32-fold higher abundance than in normal breast. Entries here come from immuneACCESS through TCRdb and include only in-frame sequences with V and J called. Some clones fail to appear in such tables; in the studies checked, an unresolved V gene covers under half of the shortfall, and the cause of the remainder is unknown. V and J calls and clone size come straight from that table; D and trimming were deduced from the DNA. The sample table shows tens of thousands of clones, and over 60% are seen once. Of the sample, roughly 7.2% falls within the top ten clones.

Compared with germline, V lacks 7 bases and J lacks 9 bases; bases without a gene match: 11. CDR1 and CDR2 (LNHDA, SQIVND) derive from the germline V gene (reference sequence). The CDR3 sequence holds 14 residues, the cysteine and phenylalanine included. Kept here is only the CDR3 DNA, which spans 42 bases and is read in frame from base 1. The sequencing input was blood. The sequence links TRBV19 to TRBJ2-1, with TRBD2 matching 8 junction bases. This sequence originates from a person in their fifties or sixties with breast cancer. The CDR3 in this case is CASTNPGGRFEQFF. The DNA is as follows: TGTGCCAGTACCAATCCGGGGGGGCGGTTTGAGCAGTTCTTC.